This TCR beta chain comes out of a study of CD8+CD57+ T cells in acquired aplastic anemia. Overall study: Mean yield of DNA from sorted CD4+ and CD8+ cells was about 3.2 ug.

Selection for sequencing was limited to patients who had shown CD8+CD57+ cell expansion by flow cytometry. At blood sampling, none of the patients had yet received therapy. The study, taken as a whole, reports: Patients and controls were not found to differ significantly in CD8+ Simpson's diversity. Some 29 shared CD8+ CDR3s appeared highly expressed within patients' immunodominant clones.

As concerns this clonotype: Its antigen is currently unknown.

Profiling of TCR beta VDJ combinations and CDR3 sequences used genomic DNA as template. TCRdb called the reads again in MiXCR, with one record for every CDR3 protein. Of 150,000 to 200,000 distinct CDR3 sequences in the sample, roughly 43% were seen once. Sequences were obtained from sorted CD4+, CD8+, or CD8+CD57+ T cells (not recorded which) from PBMCs. This clonotype was sampled from a human donor with aplastic anemia.

The CDR3 spells CASSGREYSPLHF. Here the CDR3 DNA reads TGTGCCAGTAGCGGCAGGGAGTATTCACCCCTCCACTTT. The V gene is TRBV19, the J gene TRBJ1-6; D might be TRBD1 (5 bases). V was shortened by 6 bases and J by 8 bases, with 11 bases between the two germline ends. This CDR3 region has 13 residues. Germline V gene lookup returns CDR1 LNHDA and CDR2 SQIVND (reference sequence).